The clone carrying this T cell receptor beta chain was recorded a few times. Its antigen is as yet unknown. This entry belongs to a study of early T cells in non-severe SARS-CoV-2 infection. Findings and caveats of the study: The VDJdb matching leaned toward anti-spike CD8 responses and overlooked private and CD4 specificities.

Individually, cDNA molecules had unique molecular identifiers attached to them. TCRdb passed the 5' RACE reads through MiXCR, listing each CDR3 protein once. Here the sample spans tens of thousands of distinct CDR3 sequences, approximately 13% being singletons. Between the trimmed V and J ends, which lost 4 bases and 4 bases, there was a span of 17 bases. There are 16 residues in the CDR3. This chain connects TRBV12-3 or TRBV12-4 to TRBJ1-5; D is perhaps TRBD1 (5 bases). Specimen: whole blood. This sequence originates from an adult who was a healthcare worker with PCR-confirmed SARS-CoV-2 infection or an uninfected control (not recorded which). The CDR3 loop is CASSSAWGKENQPQHF. CDR3 coding DNA: TGTGCCAGCAGTTCCGCTTGGGGGAAGGAAAATCAGCCCCAGCATTTT.